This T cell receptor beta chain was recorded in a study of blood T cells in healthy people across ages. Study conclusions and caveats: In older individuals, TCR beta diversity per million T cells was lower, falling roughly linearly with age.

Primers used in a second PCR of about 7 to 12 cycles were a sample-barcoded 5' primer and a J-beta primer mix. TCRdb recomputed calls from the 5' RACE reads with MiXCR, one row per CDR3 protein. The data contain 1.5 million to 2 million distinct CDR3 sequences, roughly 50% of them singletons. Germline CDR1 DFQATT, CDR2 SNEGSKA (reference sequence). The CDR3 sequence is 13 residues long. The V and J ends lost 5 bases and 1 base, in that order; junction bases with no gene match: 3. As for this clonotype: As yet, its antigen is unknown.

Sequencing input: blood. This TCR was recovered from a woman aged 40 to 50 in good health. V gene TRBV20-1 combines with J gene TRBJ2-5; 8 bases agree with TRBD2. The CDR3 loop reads CSAASGPQETQYF. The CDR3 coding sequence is TGCAGTGCTGCTAGCGGGCCCCAAGAGACCCAGTACTTC.